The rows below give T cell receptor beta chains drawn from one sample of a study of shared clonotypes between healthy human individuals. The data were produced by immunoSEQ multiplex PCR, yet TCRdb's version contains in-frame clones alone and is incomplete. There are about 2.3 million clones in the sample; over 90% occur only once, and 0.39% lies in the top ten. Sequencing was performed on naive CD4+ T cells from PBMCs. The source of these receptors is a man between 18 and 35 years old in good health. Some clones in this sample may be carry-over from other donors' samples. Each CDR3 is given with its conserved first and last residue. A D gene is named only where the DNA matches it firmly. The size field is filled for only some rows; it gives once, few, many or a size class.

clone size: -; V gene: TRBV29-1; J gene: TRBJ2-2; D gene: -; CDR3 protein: CSVSERQRGELFF; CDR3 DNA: TGCAGCGTTAGTGAAAGACAGCGCGGGGAGCTGTTTTTT
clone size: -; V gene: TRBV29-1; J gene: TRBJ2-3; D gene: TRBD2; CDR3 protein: CSVDGLAATDTQYF; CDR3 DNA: TGCAGCGTTGACGGACTAGCGGCAACAGATACGCAGTATTTT
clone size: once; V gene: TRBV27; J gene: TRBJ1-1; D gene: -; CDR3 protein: CASSLRAQGFFTEAFF; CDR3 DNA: TGTGCCAGCAGTTTACGGGCCCAGGGCTTTTTCACTGAAGCTTTCTTT
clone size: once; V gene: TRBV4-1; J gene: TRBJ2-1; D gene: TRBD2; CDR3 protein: CASSRRLAGGAYNEQFF; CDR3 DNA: TGCGCCAGCAGCCGACGACTAGCGGGAGGGGCCTACAATGAGCAGTTCTTC
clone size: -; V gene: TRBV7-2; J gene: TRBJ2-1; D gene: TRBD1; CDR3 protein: CASSSPRGQGNNEQFF; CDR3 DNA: TGTGCCAGCAGCTCCCCCCGGGGACAGGGGAACAATGAGCAGTTCTTC
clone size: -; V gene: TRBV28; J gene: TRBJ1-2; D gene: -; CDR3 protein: CASSLTDPRGYTF; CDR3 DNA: TGTGCCAGCAGTTTAACTGACCCTCGGGGCTACACCTTC
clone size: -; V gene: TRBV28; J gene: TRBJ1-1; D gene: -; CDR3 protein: CATNRGMNTEAFF; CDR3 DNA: TGTGCCACCAACAGAGGCATGAACACTGAAGCTTTCTTT
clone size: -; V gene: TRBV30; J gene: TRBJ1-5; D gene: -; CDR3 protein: CAWGGSNQPQHF; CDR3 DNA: TGTGCCTGGGGGGGGAGCAATCAGCCCCAGCATTTT
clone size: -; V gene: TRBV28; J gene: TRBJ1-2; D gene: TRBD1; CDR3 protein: CASNSGGNYGYTF; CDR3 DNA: TGTGCCAGCAATTCAGGGGGTAACTATGGCTACACCTTC
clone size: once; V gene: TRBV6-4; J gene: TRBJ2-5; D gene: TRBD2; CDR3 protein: CASREGSSGSRETQYF; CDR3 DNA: TGTGCCAGCAGGGAGGGGTCTAGCGGGAGTAGAGAGACCCAGTACTTC
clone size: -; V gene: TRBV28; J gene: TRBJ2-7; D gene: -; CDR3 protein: CASHLAGATYEQYF; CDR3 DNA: TGTGCCAGCCACCTGGCGGGGGCAACCTACGAGCAGTACTTC
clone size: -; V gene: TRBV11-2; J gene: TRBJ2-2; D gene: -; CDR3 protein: CASSLVAGATGELFF; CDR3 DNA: TGTGCCAGCAGCTTAGTTGCAGGGGCCACCGGGGAGCTGTTTTTT
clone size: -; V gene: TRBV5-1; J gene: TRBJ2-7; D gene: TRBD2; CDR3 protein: CASSFVTSGRAYEQYF; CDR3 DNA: TGCGCCAGCAGCTTTGTGACTAGCGGGAGGGCCTACGAGCAGTACTTC
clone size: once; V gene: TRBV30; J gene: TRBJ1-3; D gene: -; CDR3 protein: CAWEDSSGNTIYF; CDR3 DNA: TGTGCCTGGGAGGACAGTTCTGGAAACACCATATATTTT
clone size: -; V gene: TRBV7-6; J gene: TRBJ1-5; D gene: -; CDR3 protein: CASSSGDKGIQPQHF; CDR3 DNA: TGTGCCAGCAGCTCCGGGGACAAGGGCATTCAGCCCCAGCATTTT
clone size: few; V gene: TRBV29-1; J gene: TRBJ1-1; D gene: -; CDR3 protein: CSVERVDMNTEAFF; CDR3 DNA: TGCAGCGTTGAGAGGGTCGACATGAACACTGAAGCTTTCTTT
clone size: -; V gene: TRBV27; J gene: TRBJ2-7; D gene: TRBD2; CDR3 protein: CASSLLAGGVYEQYF; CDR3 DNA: TGTGCCAGCAGTCTTCTAGCGGGAGGGGTTTACGAGCAGTACTTC
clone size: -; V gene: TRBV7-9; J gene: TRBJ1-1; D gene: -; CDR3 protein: CASSLGSPRDTEAFF; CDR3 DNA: TGTGCCAGCAGCTTAGGGTCCCCGCGGGACACTGAAGCTTTCTTT
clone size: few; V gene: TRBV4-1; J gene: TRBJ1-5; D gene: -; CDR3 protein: CASSQGGARTQPQHF; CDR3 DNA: TGCGCCAGCAGCCAAGGGGGAGCGAGAACGCAGCCCCAGCATTTT
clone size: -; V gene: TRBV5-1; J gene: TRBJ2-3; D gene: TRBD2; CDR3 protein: CASSLSQGGSDTQYF; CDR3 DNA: TGCGCCAGCAGCTTGAGTCAGGGAGGGTCAGATACGCAGTATTTT
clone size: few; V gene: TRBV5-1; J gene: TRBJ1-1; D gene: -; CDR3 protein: CASSKQENTEAFF; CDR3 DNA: TGCGCCAGCAGCAAGCAGGAGAACACTGAAGCTTTCTTT
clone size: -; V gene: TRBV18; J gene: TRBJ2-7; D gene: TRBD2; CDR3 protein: CASSPGLAGGYEQYF; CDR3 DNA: TGTGCCAGCTCTCCCGGACTAGCGGGAGGGTACGAGCAGTACTTC
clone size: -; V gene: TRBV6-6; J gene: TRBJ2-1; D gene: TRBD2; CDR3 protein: CASISSGRQQFF; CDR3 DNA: TGTGCCAGCATATCTAGCGGTCGTCAGCAGTTCTTC
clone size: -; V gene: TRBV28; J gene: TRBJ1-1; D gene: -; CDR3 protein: CASSWGGLMNTEAFF; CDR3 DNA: TGTGCCAGCAGTTGGGGGGGGCTCATGAACACTGAAGCTTTCTTT
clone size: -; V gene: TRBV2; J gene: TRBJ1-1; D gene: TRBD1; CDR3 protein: CASRPRQGNTEAFF; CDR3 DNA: TGTGCCAGCAGGCCAAGACAGGGAAACACTGAAGCTTTCTTT
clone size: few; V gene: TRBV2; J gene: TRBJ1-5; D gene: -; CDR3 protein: CASRDSNQPQHF; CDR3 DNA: TGTGCCAGCAGGGACAGCAATCAGCCCCAGCATTTT
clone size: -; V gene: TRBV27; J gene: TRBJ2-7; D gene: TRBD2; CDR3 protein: CATKLVAGSYEQYF; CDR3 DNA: TGTGCCACTAAGTTGGTAGCGGGATCCTACGAGCAGTACTTC
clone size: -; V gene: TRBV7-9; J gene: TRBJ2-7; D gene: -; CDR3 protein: CASSLSARTYEQYF; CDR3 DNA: TGTGCCAGCAGCTTAAGTGCCAGAACCTACGAGCAGTACTTC
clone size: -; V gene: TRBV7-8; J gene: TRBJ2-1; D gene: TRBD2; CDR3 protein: CASKRTSGRNYNEQFF; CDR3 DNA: TGTGCCAGCAAAAGGACTAGCGGAAGAAATTACAATGAGCAGTTCTTC
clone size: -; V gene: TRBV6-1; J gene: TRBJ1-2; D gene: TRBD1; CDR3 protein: CANSRQGYGYTF; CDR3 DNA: TGTGCCAACTCCCGACAGGGCTATGGCTACACCTTC
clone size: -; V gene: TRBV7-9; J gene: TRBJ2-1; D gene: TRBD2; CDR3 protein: CASSSSGGAPYNEQFF; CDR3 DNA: TGTGCCAGCAGCTCCTCGGGGGGGGCCCCCTACAATGAGCAGTTCTTC
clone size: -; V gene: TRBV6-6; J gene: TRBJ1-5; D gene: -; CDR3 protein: CASRHLGGGSNQPQHF; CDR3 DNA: TGTGCCAGCAGACACCTAGGGGGTGGCAGCAATCAGCCCCAGCATTTT
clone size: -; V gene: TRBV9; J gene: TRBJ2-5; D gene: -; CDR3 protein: CASSAYSPSTQYF; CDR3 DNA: TGTGCCAGCAGCGCCTATTCGCCGTCGACCCAGTACTTC
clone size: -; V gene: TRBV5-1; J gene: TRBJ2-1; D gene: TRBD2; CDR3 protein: CASSRLAGAYNEQFF; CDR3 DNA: TGCGCCAGCAGCCGACTAGCGGGGGCCTACAATGAGCAGTTCTTC
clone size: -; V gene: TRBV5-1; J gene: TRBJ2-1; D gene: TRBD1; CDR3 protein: CASSFGTGSYNEQFF; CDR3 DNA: TGCGCCAGCAGCTTTGGGACAGGGTCCTACAATGAGCAGTTCTTC
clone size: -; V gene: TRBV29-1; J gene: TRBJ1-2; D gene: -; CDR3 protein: CSVEVNTAGYTF; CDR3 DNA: TGCAGCGTTGAAGTAAATACTGCTGGCTACACCTTC
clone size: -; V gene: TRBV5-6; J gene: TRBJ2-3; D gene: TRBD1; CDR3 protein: CASSHLGDRGRPDTQYF; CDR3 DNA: TGTGCCAGCAGCCATCTTGGGGACAGGGGTCGCCCAGATACGCAGTATTTT
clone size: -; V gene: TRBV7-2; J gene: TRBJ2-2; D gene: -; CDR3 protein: CASSLVAGSLGGELFF; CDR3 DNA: TGTGCCAGCAGCTTAGTGGCGGGCAGTCTTGGCGGGGAGCTGTTTTTT
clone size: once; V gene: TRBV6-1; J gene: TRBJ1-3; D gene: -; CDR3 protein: CASSERRQGISGNTIYF; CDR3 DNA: TGTGCCAGCAGTGAACGTCGGCAGGGGATCTCTGGAAACACCATATATTTT
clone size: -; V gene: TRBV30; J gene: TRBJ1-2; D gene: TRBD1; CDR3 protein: CAWSFPGQSINYGYTF; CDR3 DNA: TGTGCCTGGAGTTTTCCGGGACAGTCTATTAACTATGGCTACACCTTC
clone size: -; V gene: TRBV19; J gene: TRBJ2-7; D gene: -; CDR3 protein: CASSRGGSVSYEQYF; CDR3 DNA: TGTGCCAGTAGTAGAGGCGGATCCGTATCGTACGAGCAGTACTTC